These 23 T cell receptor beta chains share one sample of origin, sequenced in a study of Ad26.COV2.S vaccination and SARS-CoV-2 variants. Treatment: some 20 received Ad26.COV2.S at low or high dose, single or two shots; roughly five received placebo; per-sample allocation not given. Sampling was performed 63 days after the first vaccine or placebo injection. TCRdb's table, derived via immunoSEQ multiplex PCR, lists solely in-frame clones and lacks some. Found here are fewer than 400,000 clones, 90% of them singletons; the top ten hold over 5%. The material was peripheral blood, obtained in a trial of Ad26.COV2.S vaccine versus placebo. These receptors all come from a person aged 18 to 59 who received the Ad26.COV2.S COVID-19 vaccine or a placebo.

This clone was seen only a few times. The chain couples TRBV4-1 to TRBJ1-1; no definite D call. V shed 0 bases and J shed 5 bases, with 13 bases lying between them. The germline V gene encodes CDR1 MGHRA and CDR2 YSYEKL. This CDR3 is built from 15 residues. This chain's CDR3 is CASSQEWQTGTEAFF. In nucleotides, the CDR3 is TGCGCCAGCAGCCAAGAGTGGCAAACCGGGACTGAAGCTTTCTTT.

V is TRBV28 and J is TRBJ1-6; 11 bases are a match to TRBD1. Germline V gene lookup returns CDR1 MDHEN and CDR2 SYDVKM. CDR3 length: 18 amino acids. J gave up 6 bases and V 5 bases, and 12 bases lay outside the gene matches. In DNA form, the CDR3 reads TGTGCCAGCAGTCCGGACAGGGGGCGCACGGCGGTTAATTCACCCCTCCACTTT. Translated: CASSPDRGRTAVNSPLHF.

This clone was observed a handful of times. CDR3 loop: CASSFTSAYGYTF. The CDR3 DNA reads TGCGCCAGCAGCTTCACTAGTGCCTATGGCTACACCTTC. The chain carries TRBV5-1 and TRBJ1-2, with D unclear. The CDR3 has 13 amino acids. The V end was cut by 2 bases, the J end by 4 bases, with 9 bases between. Germline values: CDR1 SGHRS, CDR2 YFSETQ.

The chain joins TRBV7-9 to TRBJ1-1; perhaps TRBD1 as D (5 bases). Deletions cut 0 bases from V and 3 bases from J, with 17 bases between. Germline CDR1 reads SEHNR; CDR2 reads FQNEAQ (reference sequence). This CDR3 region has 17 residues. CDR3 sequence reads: CASSLAWGVESDTEAFF. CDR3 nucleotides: TGTGCCAGCAGCTTAGCTTGGGGGGTGGAGAGTGACACTGAAGCTTTCTTT.

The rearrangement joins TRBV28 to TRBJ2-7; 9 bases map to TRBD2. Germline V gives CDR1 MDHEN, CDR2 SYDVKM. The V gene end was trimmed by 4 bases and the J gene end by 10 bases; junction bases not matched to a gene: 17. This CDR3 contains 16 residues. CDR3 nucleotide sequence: TGTGCCAGCAGTTCCCCTACTAGCGGGTCGGGGTGGGCTCAGTACGTC. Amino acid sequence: CASSSPTSGSGWAQYV.

This chain's CDR3 is CASSEGGGYRTDTQYF. The CDR3 DNA follows: TGCGCCAGCAGTGAGGGCGGGGGCTACCGCACAGATACGCAGTATTTT. V and J are TRBV5-1 and TRBJ2-3; D is possibly TRBD2 (7 bases). CDR3 length equals 16 residues. Germline V gives CDR1 SGHRS, CDR2 YFSETQ. V lost 5 bases and J lost 1, with 17 bases in between.

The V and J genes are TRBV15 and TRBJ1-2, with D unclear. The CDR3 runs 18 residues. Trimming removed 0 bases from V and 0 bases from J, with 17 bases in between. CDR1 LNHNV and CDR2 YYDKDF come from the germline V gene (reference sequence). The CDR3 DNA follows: TGTGCCACCAGCAGAGATCTGCGGGGAACCTGGGCTAACTATGGCTACACCTTC. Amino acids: CATSRDLRGTWANYGYTF.

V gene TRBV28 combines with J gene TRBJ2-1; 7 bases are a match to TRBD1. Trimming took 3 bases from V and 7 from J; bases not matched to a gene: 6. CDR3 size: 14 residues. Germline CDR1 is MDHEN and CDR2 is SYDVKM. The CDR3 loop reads CASSFRDSFNEQFF. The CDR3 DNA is TGTGCCAGCAGTTTTCGGGACAGCTTTAATGAGCAGTTCTTC.

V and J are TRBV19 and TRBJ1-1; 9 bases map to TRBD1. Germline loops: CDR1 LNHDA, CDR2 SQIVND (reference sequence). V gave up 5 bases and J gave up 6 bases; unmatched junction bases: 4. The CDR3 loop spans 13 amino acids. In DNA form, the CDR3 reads TGTGCCAGTAGTCCACGACAGGGGGCTGAAGCTTTCTTT. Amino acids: CASSPRQGAEAFF.

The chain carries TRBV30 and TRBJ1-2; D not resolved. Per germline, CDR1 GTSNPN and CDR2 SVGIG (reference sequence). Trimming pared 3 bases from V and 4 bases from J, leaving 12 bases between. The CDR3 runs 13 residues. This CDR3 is CAWSPIEGYGYTF. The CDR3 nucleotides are TGTGCCTGGAGCCCTATAGAAGGCTATGGCTACACCTTC.

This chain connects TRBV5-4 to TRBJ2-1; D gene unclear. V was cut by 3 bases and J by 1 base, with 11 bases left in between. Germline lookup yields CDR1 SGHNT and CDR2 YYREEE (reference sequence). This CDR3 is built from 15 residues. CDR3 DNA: TGTGCCAGCAGCTACGAGGCGACGTCCTACAATGAGCAGTTCTTC. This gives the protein CASSYEATSYNEQFF.

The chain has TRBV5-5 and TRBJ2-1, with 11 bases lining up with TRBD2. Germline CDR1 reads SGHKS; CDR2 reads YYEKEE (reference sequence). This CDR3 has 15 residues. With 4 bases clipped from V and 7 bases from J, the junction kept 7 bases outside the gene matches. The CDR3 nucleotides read TGTGCCAGCAGCCCTTGGCTAGCGGGAGGTAATGAGCAGTTCTTC. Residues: CASSPWLAGGNEQFF.

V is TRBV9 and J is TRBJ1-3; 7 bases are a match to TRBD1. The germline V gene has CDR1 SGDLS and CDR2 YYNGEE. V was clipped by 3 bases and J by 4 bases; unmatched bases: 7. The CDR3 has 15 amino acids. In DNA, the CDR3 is TGTGCCAGCAGCGCCGGGACAGCTAACGGAAACACCATATATTTT. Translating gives CASSAGTANGNTIYF.

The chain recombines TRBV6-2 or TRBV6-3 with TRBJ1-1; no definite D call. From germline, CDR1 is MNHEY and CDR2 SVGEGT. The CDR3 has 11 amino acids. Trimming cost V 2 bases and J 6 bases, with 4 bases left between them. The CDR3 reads CASSYPPEAFF. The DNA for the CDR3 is TGTGCCAGCAGTTACCCCCCTGAAGCTTTCTTT.

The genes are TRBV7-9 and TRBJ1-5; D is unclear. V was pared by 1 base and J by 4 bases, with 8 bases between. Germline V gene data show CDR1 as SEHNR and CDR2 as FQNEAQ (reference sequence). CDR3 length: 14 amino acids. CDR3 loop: CASSLDGANQPQHF. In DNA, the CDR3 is TGTGCCAGCAGCTTAGATGGCGCGAATCAGCCCCAGCATTTT.

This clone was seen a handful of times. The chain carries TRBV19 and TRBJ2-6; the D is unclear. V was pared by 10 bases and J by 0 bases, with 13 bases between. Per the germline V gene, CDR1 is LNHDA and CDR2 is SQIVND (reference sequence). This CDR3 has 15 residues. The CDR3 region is CATKTMSSGANVLTF. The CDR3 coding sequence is TGTGCCACTAAGACCATGAGCTCTGGGGCCAACGTCCTGACTTTC.

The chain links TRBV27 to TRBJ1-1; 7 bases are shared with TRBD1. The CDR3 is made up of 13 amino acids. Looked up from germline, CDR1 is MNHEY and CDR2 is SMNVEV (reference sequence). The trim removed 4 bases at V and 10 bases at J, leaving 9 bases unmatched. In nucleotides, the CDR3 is TGTGCCAGCAGTTCTGTGGACAGGTTGGTAGCTTTCTTT. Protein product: CASSSVDRLVAFF.

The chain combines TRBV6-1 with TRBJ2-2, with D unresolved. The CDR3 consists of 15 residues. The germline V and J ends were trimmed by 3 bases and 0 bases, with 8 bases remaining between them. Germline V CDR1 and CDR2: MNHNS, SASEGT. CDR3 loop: CASSDLLTNTGELFF. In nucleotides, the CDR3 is TGTGCCAGCAGTGATCTATTGACGAACACCGGGGAGCTGTTTTTT.

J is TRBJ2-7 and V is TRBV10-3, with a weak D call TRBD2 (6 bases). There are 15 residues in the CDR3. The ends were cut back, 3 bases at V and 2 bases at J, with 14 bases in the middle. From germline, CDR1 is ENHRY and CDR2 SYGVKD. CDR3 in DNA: TGTGCCATCAGTGACTCCGGGAGACGACCCTACGAGCAGTACGTC. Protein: CAISDSGRRPYEQYV.

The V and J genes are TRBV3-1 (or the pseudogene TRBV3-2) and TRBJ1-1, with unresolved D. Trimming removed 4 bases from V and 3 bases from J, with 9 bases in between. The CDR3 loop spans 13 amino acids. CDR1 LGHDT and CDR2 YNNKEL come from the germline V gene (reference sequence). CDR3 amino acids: CASSRREYTEAFF. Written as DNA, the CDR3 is TGTGCCAGCAGCCGCCGGGAATACACTGAAGCTTTCTTT.

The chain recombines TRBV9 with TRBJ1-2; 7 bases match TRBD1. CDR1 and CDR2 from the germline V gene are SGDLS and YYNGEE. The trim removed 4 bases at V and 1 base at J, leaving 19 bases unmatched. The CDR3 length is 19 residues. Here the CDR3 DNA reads TGTGCCAGCAGCCTTACCGATGGGACAGTCACCAGAGATAACTATGGCTACACCTTC. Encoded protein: CASSLTDGTVTRDNYGYTF.

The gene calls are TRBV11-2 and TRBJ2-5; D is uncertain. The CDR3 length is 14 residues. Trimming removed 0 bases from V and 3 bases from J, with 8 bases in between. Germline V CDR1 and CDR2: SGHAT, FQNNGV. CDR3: CASSLEFAEETQYF. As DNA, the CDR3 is TGTGCCAGCAGCTTAGAGTTCGCCGAAGAGACCCAGTACTTC.

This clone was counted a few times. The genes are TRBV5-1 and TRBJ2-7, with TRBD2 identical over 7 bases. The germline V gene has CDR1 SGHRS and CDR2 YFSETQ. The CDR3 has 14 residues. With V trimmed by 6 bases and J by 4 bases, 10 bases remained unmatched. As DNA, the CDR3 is TGCGCCAGCACCATGGGGCTGGGAGGGTACGAGCAGTACTTC. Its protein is CASTMGLGGYEQYF.